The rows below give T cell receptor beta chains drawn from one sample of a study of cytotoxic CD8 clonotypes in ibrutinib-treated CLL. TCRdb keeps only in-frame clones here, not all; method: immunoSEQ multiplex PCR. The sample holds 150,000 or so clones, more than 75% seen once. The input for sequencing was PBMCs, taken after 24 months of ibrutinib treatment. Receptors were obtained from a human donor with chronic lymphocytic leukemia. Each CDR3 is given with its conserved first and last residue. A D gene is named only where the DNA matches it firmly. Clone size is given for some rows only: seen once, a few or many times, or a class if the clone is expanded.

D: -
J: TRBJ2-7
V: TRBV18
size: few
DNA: TGTGCCAGCTCACCACGGGGGCAGGGTGGGGAGCAGTACTTC
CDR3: CASSPRGQGGEQYF

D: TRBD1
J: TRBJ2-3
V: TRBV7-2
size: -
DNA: TGTGCCAGCACCCAATCCCCGGGACAGCTGGATACGCAGTATTTT
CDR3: CASTQSPGQLDTQYF

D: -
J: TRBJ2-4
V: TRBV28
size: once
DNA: TGTGCCAGCAGTCGTCTTCCCGGGGGAGCCAAAAACATTCAGTACTTC
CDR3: CASSRLPGGAKNIQYF

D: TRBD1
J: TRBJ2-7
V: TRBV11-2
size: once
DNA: TGTGCCAGCAGCCCTCCGAGACAGGGCGAGCAGTACTTC
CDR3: CASSPPRQGEQYF

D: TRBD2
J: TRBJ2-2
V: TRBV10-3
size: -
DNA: TGTGCCATCAGGGGACTAGCGGCAAACACCGGGGAGCTGTTTTTT
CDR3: CAIRGLAANTGELFF

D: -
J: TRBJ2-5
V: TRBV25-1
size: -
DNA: TGTGCCAGCAGGGGGAGTGGGTCGGGGACCCAGTACTTC
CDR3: CASRGSGSGTQYF

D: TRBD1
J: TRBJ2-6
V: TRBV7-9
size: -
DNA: TGTGCCAGCAGCTCCCAAGGGACAGGGGGGAACGTCCTGACTTTC
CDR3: CASSSQGTGGNVLTF

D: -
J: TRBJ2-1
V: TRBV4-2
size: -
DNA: TGTGCCAGCAGCCAAGATCAAGATAGTTTTTACAATGAGCAGTTCTTC
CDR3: CASSQDQDSFYNEQFF

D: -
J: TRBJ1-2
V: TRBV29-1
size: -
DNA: TGCAGCGTTGGGTCCCCGGTCTATGGCTACACCTTC
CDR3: CSVGSPVYGYTF

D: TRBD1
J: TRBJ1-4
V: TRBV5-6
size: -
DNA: TGTGCCAGCAGCCAGGGGGGCAGGGCGGAAAAACTGTTTTTT
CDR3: CASSQGGRAEKLFF

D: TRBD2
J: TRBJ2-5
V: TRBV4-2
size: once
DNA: TGTGCCAGCAGCCAAGATCGTGGGGGGGACCGGGAGACCCAGTACTTC
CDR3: CASSQDRGGDRETQYF

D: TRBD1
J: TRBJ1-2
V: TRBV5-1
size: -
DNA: TGCGCCAGCAGCTTGGGGACAGGGGGACTGGGCTACACCTTC
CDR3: CASSLGTGGLGYTF

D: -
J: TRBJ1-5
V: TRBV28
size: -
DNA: TGTGCCAGCAGTCCCCCCCAGGGGCTGGGCCAGCCCCAGCATTTT
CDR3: CASSPPQGLGQPQHF

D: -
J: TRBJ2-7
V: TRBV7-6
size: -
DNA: TGTGCCAGCAGCTTGAGGGCAGGGCCCACCTACGAGCAGTACTTC
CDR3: CASSLRAGPTYEQYF

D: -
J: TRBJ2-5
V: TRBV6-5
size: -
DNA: TGTGCCAGCAGTTATGCCAACAGGCCTGAGGCCCAGTACTTC
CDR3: CASSYANRPEAQYF

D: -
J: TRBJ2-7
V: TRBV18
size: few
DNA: TGTGCCAGCTCACCACCGGGGCGGACCTACGAGCAGTACTTC
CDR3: CASSPPGRTYEQYF

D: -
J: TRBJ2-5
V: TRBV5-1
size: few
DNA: TGCGCCAGCAGCCCCCGACTTGGGGAGACCCAGTACTTC
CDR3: CASSPRLGETQYF

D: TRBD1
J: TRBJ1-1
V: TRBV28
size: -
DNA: TGTGCCAGCAACCAGGGGGGAGGGAACACTGAAGCTTTCTTT
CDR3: CASNQGGGNTEAFF

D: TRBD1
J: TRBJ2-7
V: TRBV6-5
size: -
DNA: TGTGCCAGCAGCCCCGGTCAGGGGGCCTACGAGCAGTACTTC
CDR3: CASSPGQGAYEQYF

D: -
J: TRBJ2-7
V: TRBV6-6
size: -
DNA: TGTGCCAGCACCAGGGGTGCAGACCCCTACGAGCAGTACTTC
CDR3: CASTRGADPYEQYF

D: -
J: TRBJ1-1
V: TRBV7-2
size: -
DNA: TGTGCCAGCAGCCGCAACGGGAACACTGAAGCTTTCTTT
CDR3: CASSRNGNTEAFF

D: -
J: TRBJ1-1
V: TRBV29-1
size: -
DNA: TGCAGCGCAGCCAACACTGAAGCTTTCTTT
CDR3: CSAANTEAFF

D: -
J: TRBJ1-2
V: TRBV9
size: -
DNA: TGTGCCAGCAGCGTAGCTGGCGGAAACTATGGCTACACCTTC
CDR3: CASSVAGGNYGYTF

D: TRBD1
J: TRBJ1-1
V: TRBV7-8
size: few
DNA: TGTGCCAGCGAGGCAGGGGGGTTGGGAACTGAAGCTTTCTTT
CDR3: CASEAGGLGTEAFF

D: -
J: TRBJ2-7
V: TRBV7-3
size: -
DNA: TGTGCCAGCAGCCCCCAGGGAGGGGGAGGCTACGAGCAGTACTTC
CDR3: CASSPQGGGGYEQYF

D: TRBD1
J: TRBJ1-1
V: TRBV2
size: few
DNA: TGTGCCAGCAGGGCGGGACAGACTGAAGCTTTCTTT
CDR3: CASRAGQTEAFF

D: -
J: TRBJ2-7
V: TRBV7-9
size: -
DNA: TGTGCCAGCAGCTTAGGTGGGGACAACTCCTACGAGCAGTACTTC
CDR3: CASSLGGDNSYEQYF

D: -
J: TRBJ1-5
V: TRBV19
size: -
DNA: TGTGCCAGTATCGGGAGAAATCAGCCCCAGCATTTT
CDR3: CASIGRNQPQHF

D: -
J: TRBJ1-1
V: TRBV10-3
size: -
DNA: TGTGCCATCAGGGCCCTTGAGGGGGGGATGAACACTGAAGCTTTCTTT
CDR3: CAIRALEGGMNTEAFF

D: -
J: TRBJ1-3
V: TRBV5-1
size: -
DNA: TGCGCCAGCAGCTTAGGGGACTCTGGAAACACCATATATTTT
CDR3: CASSLGDSGNTIYF

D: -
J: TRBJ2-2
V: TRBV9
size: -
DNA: TGTGCCTCCGGTAGGGTCGCGAACACCGGGGAGCTGTTTTTT
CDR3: CASGRVANTGELFF

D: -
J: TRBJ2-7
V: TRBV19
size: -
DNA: TGTGCCAGTAGTATGCGGGATCGACAGCAGTACTTC
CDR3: CASSMRDRQQYF

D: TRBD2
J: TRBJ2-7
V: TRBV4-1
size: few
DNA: TGCGCCAGCAGCCCAGCCACCGGACTAGTCCGGGAGCAGTACTTC
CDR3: CASSPATGLVREQYF